The 30 T cell receptor beta chains in this list originate from one sample, sequenced in a study of T-cell reconstitution after alpha-beta-depleted transplantation in children (dated by TCRdb to about 2016). The library came from PCR. The data were produced on an Illumina HiSeq 2500. TCR libraries were prepared with molecular barcoding, using unique molecular identifiers to normalize TCRbeta repertoire quantification. The public reads were quality trimmed at Q25 with fastp and then assembled into clones with MiXCR by TCRdb, keeping productive beta chains. Entries are consolidated by CDR3 protein sequence, retaining the most common genes and DNA. Here the sample has about 360,000 distinct CDR3 sequences; more than 10% occur a single time. Approximately 4.3% of the sample belongs to the ten largest clones. The source material was PBMCs, sampled from the stem cell graft. Receptors originate from a human donor who donated a stem cell graft to a child with Fanconi anemia.

The sample holds a few counts of this clonotype. The chain combines TRBV12-3 or TRBV12-4 with TRBJ1-2; the D is unclear. The V end was cut by 2 bases, the J end by 2 bases, with 12 bases between. The CDR3 covers 15 residues. CDR3 in DNA: TGTGCCAGCAGTTTATCTCTAAACTGGAACTATGGCTACACCTTC. Protein: CASSLSLNWNYGYTF.

This clonotype was seen ten or more times. The chain has TRBV20-1 and TRBJ2-3; 10 nucleotides line up with TRBD2. Germline loops: CDR1 DFQATT, CDR2 SNEGSKA (reference sequence). Trimming at V came to 6 bases and at J to 2 bases, leaving 11 bases not matched to a gene. This CDR3 is 16 amino acids long. The CDR3 protein is CSAQPATSGDTDTQYF. The CDR3 coding sequence is TGCAGTGCCCAGCCAGCAACTAGCGGGGACACAGATACGCAGTATTTT.

This clonotype was observed a handful of times. V and J are TRBV7-9 and TRBJ2-1; D gene ambiguous. Per germline, CDR1 SEHNR and CDR2 FQNEAQ (reference sequence). The CDR3 spans 15 residues. Trimming removed 5 bases from V and 8 bases from J, with 19 bases in between. CDR3: CASSHRRPLVDEQFF. DNA for the CDR3: TGTGCCAGCAGCCACCGACGGCCCTTGGTCGATGAGCAGTTCTTC.

CDR3 amino acids: CASSWQGEETQYF. The CDR3 DNA reads TGCGCCAGCAGCTGGCAGGGTGAAGAGACCCAGTACTTC. The chain recombines TRBV5-1 with TRBJ2-5; D perhaps matches TRBD1 (5 bases). Between the trimmed V and J ends, which lost 3 bases and 3 bases, there was a span of 9 bases. CDR1 and CDR2 (germline): SGHRS, YFSETQ. The CDR3 contains 13 residues.

To note about this clonotype: A read error may produce the germline difference seen at one junction end. The chain combines TRBV5-1 with TRBJ2-3; 8 bases map to TRBD1. The CDR3 is 13 amino acids. Looked up from germline, CDR1 is SGHRS and CDR2 is YFSETQ. CDR3 DNA: TGCGCCAGCAGCTTGGCCGAAGGGACAGGACAGTTTTTT. Amino acid sequence: CASSLAEGTGQFF.

This clonotype was detected ten times or more. The chain combines TRBV6-5 with TRBJ1-2; D is unclear. This CDR3 region has 13 residues. The V gene lost 3 bases and the J gene lost 0 bases, with 5 bases spanning the gap. CDR1 is MNHEY, CDR2 SVGAGI, per germline. The CDR3 region is CASSYRTNYGYTF. In nucleotides, the CDR3 is TGTGCCAGCAGTTATCGAACTAACTATGGCTACACCTTC.

This clonotype has a count of ten or more. This chain links TRBV20-1 with TRBJ1-5, with D perhaps matching TRBD1 (6 bases). The germline CDR1 and CDR2 sequences are DFQATT and SNEGSKA (reference sequence). The CDR3 extends over 14 amino acids. Trimming pared 1 base from V and 5 bases from J, leaving 12 bases between. The DNA for the CDR3 is TGCAGTGCTAGAGTACAGGGTCCGCATCAGCCCCAGCATTTT. Translation gives CSARVQGPHQPQHF.

The chain recombines TRBV20-1 with TRBJ2-7; TRBD1 matches at 9 bases. Unmatched junction bases numbered 5, after V lost 6 bases and J lost 2 bases. The CDR3 consists of 13 residues. CDR1 is DFQATT and CDR2 is SNEGSKA in the germline V gene (reference sequence). CDR3: CSARDRATYEQYV. The CDR3 coding sequence is TGCAGTGCCCGGGACAGGGCCACCTACGAGCAGTACGTC.

This chain connects TRBV3-1 to TRBJ2-3; D remains ambiguous. The CDR3 extends over 12 amino acids. Trimming shortened V by 1 base and J by 14 bases, and 13 bases separated the two germline ends. CDR1 LGHDT and CDR2 YNNKEL come from the germline V gene (reference sequence). Written as DNA, the CDR3 is TGTGCCAGCAGCCAAGGGGCCTCTCGGACGTATTTT. It encodes CASSQGASRTYF.

To note about this clonotype: A much larger clone lies one base from this, so it may be a read error. The chain links TRBV29-1 to TRBJ1-1; D is perhaps TRBD1 (5 bases). V lost 7 bases to trimming and J lost 6 bases, with 21 bases between them. The germline CDR1 and CDR2 sequences are SQVTM and ANQGSEA. CDR3 size: 14 residues. CDR3 amino acids: CSAMGGQGDPEAFF. In nucleotides, the CDR3 is TGCAGCGCCATGGGAGGTCAGGGTGACCCTGAAGCTTTCTTT.

The rearrangement links TRBV20-1 to TRBJ2-1; 13 nucleotides match TRBD2. Germline-derived CDR1 and CDR2 are DFQATT and SNEGSKA (reference sequence). The CDR3 length is 15 residues. With 6 bases clipped from V and 3 bases from J, the junction kept 5 bases outside the gene matches. The CDR3: CSALGLAGVYNEQFF. For the CDR3, the DNA is TGCAGTGCCCTCGGACTAGCGGGGGTCTACAATGAGCAGTTCTTC.

Ten or more counts support this clonotype. This chain connects TRBV4-2 to TRBJ1-3, with 9 bases that match TRBD1. The ends lost 4 bases at V and 2 bases at J; junction bases unmatched: 12. Germline CDR1 and CDR2: LGHNA and YNFKEQ. The CDR3 length is 18 residues. In DNA form, the CDR3 reads TGTGCCAGCAGCCGACTCATCCGGGACAGGGTGACTGGAAACACCATATATTTT. This translates into CASSRLIRDRVTGNTIYF.

This clonotype has a handful of counts. The chain uses TRBV12-5 and TRBJ2-2, with D perhaps matching TRBD1 (5 bases). This CDR3 has 13 residues. CDR1 is LGHNT, CDR2 FRNRAP, per germline. Trimming removed 3 bases at V and 5 bases at J, with 7 bases between. CDR3 DNA: TGTGCTAGTGGTTTAGGGGTTACCGGGGAGCTGTTTTTT. Translated: CASGLGVTGELFF. The full variable domain, rest sourced from reference TRBV12-5 and TRBJ2-2, is DARVTQTPRHKVTEMGQEVTMRCQPILGHNTVFWYRQTMMQGLELLAYFRNRAPLDDSGMPKDRFSAEMPDATLATLKIQPSEPRDSAVYFCASGLGVTGELFFGEGSRLTVL.

Of note for this clonotype: A much larger clone lies one base from this, so it may be a read error. The V and J genes are TRBV11-2 and TRBJ2-5; 7 bases are a match to TRBD2. CDR3 length equals 14 residues. The germline gives CDR1 SGHAT, CDR2 FQNNGV. The V gene end was trimmed by 6 bases and the J gene end by 0 bases; junction bases not matched to a gene: 4. DNA of the CDR3: TGTGCCAGCAGATTGGGACTATACCAAGAGACCCAGTACTTC. Translated, it gives CASRLGLYQETQYF.

The chain is built from TRBV18 and TRBJ1-6; D ambiguous. The CDR3 extends over 14 amino acids. Germline CDR1 reads KGHSH; CDR2 reads LQKENI. V was shortened by 5 bases and J by 9 bases, with 14 bases between the two germline ends. CDR3 region: CASSAFGRGSPLHF. The CDR3 DNA sequence: TGTGCCAGCTCAGCTTTTGGGAGAGGTTCACCCCTCCACTTT.

The genes are TRBV6-1 and TRBJ1-1, with D tentatively TRBD1 (6 bases). This CDR3 has 14 amino acids. V lost 7 bases and J 4 bases, leaving 16 bases between the germline ends. In germline, CDR1 is MNHNS, CDR2 SASEGT. DNA for the CDR3: TGTGCCAGCACTAGCCTTCAAGGGGGCACTGAAGCTTTCTTT. Its translation is CASTSLQGGTEAFF.

This clonotype was recorded a few times. The chain joins TRBV15 to TRBJ2-4; 7 bases fit TRBD2. The germline CDR1 and CDR2 sequences are LNHNV and YYDKDF (reference sequence). This CDR3 has 18 residues. V lost 1 base to trimming and J lost 6 bases; unmatched junction nucleotides: 15. The DNA for the CDR3 is TGTGCCACCAGCAGAGGGGCCTCTAGCATGGGGAGGGGAAACATTCAGTACTTC. Translation: CATSRGASSMGRGNIQYF.

This clonotype was counted a few times. The chain uses TRBV7-8 and TRBJ2-3; TRBD1 aligns across 7 bases. The CDR3 is 19 residues long. V shed 1 base, J shed 2 bases, and the junction held 15 bases outside the gene matches. The germline gives CDR1 SGHVS, CDR2 FQNEAQ. The CDR3: CASSLEIEGQKLYTDTQYF. The CDR3 nucleotides read TGTGCCAGCAGCTTAGAGATAGAGGGACAGAAGCTTTACACAGATACGCAGTATTTT.

The chain has TRBV7-8 and TRBJ1-1, with D tentatively TRBD1 (6 bases). The CDR3 is made up of 15 amino acids. Trimming stripped 2 bases from V and 5 bases from J, with 15 bases between. Germline V lookup: CDR1 SGHVS, CDR2 FQNEAQ. For the CDR3, the DNA is TGTGCCAGCAGCTTAAAACTGGGGGCGAGGACTGAAGCTTTCTTT. This gives the protein CASSLKLGARTEAFF.

The chain has TRBV6-1 and TRBJ1-5; D unclear. Germline loops: CDR1 MNHNS, CDR2 SASEGT. With 6 bases removed from V and 1 base from J, the gap between germline ends came to 25 bases. The CDR3 length is 19 residues. The CDR3: CASSRSPLRQTSSNQPQHF. The CDR3 nucleotides are TGTGCCAGCAGCAGGTCGCCATTAAGGCAGACCTCGAGCAATCAGCCCCAGCATTTT.

A few counts support this clonotype. V usage is TRBV27 and J usage is TRBJ1-2; D is ambiguous. V dropped 3 bases and J dropped 8 bases, with 16 bases sitting between them. Germline CDR1 and CDR2: MNHEY and SMNVEV (reference sequence). This CDR3 region has 14 residues. The DNA of the CDR3 is TGTGCCAGCAGTTTGAAGTCGGGTCGCGACGGCTACACCTTC. This translates into CASSLKSGRDGYTF.

The table lists this clonotype with a few counts. The gene calls are TRBV7-6 and TRBJ2-2; 7 bases are a match to TRBD1. CDR1 and CDR2 (germline): SGHVS, FNYEAQ. This CDR3 has 15 amino acids. V was pared by 5 bases and J by 6 bases, with 9 bases of the junction left unmatched. This chain's CDR3 is CASSQRQGPAGELFF. DNA for the CDR3: TGTGCCAGCAGCCAAAGACAGGGCCCTGCCGGGGAGCTGTTTTTT.

This clonotype appeared once. V usage is TRBV19 and J usage is TRBJ2-3; either TRBD1 or TRBD2 may supply D (5 bases each). The CDR3 runs to 12 residues. From germline, CDR1 is LNHDA and CDR2 SQIVND (reference sequence). V was clipped by 7 bases and J by 6 bases, with 11 bases between them. The CDR3 spells CASNVWGDTQYF. The CDR3 DNA reads TGTGCCAGTAACGTCTGGGGGGATACGCAGTATTTT.

The J gene is TRBJ2-5, the V gene TRBV20-1, with D maybe TRBD2 (6 bases). The germline V gene has CDR1 DFQATT and CDR2 SNEGSKA (reference sequence). Trimming removed 0 bases at V and 2 bases at J, with 13 bases between. CDR3 length: 15 residues. For the CDR3, the DNA is TGCAGTGCTAGAGATAGGGGCGGGGCACAAGAGACCCAGTACTTC. Translating it yields CSARDRGGAQETQYF.

This clonotype was seen ten or more times. This chain uses TRBV6-2 or TRBV6-3 with TRBJ1-1, with 7 positions matching TRBD1. Trimming removed 0 bases from V and 1 base from J; junction bases left unmatched: 2. Germline CDR1 and CDR2: MNHEY and SVGEGT. The CDR3 sequence is 15 residues long. The CDR3 nucleotides are TGTGCCAGCAGTTACTCAAAGGGGGCGAACACTGAAGCTTTCTTT. Amino acid sequence: CASSYSKGANTEAFF.

This clonotype was recorded many times. V and J are TRBV6-5 and TRBJ2-2; D is uncertain. Per germline, CDR1 MNHEY and CDR2 SVGAGI. Trimming pared 0 bases from V and 2 bases from J, leaving 7 bases between. The CDR3 runs to 15 residues. The CDR3 DNA follows: TGTGCCAGCAGTTACTCGGGGATTAACACCGGGGAGCTGTTTTTT. It codes for CASSYSGINTGELFF.

This clonotype appeared many times. The V gene is TRBV7-8, the J gene TRBJ2-2; 8 nucleotides align to TRBD1. CDR1 and CDR2 from the germline V gene are SGHVS and FQNEAQ. The V segment lost 5 bases and the J segment 4 bases; nucleotides outside the gene matches: 6. The CDR3 runs 15 residues. The CDR3 nucleotides read TGTGCCAGCAGCACAGGACAGGGACCCACCGGGGAGCTGTTTTTT. The encoded protein is CASSTGQGPTGELFF. Filled out from reference TRBV7-8 and TRBJ2-2, the complete variable domain reads GAGVSQSPRYKVAKRGQDVALRCDPISGHVSLFWYQQALGQGPEFLTYFQNEAQLDKSGLPSDRFFAERPEGSVSTLKIQRTQQEDSAVYLCASSTGQGPTGELFFGEGSRLTVL.

The CDR3 DNA sequence: TGTGCCAGCAGGCAGGGGCGGCTCGGTGATGGCTACACCTTC. This translates into CASRQGRLGDGYTF. The chain couples TRBV2 to TRBJ1-2, with D tentatively TRBD1 (6 bases). Germline lookup yields CDR1 SNHLY and CDR2 FYNNEI. V lost 6 bases and J 6 bases, leaving 17 bases between the germline ends. This CDR3 region has 14 residues.

The sample holds a few counts of this clonotype. The chain links TRBV7-9 to TRBJ1-1; 7 bases are a match to TRBD1. Per the germline V gene, CDR1 is SEHNR and CDR2 is FQNEAQ (reference sequence). CDR3 size: 14 residues. V lost 4 bases to trimming and J lost 3 bases; unmatched junction nucleotides: 5. The CDR3 region has the DNA TGTGCCAGCAGCTCACATCAGGGGGACACTGAAGCTTTCTTT. Translation: CASSSHQGDTEAFF.

The CDR3 loop reads CASSIRGSTEAFF. The CDR3 DNA reads TGTGCCAGCAGTATCCGGGGGTCCACTGAAGCTTTCTTT. The J gene is TRBJ1-1, the V gene TRBV28, with D maybe TRBD1 (5 bases). This CDR3 is built from 13 residues. V was shortened by 5 bases and J by 4 bases, with 11 bases between the two germline ends. From germline, CDR1 is MDHEN and CDR2 SYDVKM.